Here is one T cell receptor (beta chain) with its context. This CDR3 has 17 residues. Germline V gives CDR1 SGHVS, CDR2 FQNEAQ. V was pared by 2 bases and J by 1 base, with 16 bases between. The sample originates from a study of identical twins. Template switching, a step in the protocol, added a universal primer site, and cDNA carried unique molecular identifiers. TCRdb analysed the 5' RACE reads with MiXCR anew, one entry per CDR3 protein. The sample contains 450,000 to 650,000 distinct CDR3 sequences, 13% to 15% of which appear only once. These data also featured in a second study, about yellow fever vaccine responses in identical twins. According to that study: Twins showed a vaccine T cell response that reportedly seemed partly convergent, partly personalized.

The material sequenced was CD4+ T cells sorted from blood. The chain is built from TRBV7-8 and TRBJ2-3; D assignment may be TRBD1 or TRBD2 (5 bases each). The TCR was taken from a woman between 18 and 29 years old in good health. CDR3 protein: CASSLFGGVGGTDTQYF. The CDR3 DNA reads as TGTGCCAGCAGCTTATTTGGGGGTGTGGGGGGCACAGATACGCAGTATTTT.